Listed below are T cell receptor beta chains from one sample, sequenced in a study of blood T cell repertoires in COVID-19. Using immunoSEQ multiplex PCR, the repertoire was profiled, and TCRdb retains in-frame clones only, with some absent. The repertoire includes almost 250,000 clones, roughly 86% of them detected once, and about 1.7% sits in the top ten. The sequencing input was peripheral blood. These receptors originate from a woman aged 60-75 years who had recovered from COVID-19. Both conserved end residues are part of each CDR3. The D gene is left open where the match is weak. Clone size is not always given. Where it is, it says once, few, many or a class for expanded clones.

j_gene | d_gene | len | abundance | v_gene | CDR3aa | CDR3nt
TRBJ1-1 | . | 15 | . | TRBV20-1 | CSASSGHEMNTEAFF | TGCAGTGCTAGTTCGGGACACGAGATGAACACTGAAGCTTTCTTT
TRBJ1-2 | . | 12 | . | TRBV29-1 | CSVEDSNYGYTF | TGCAGCGTTGAGGACAGCAACTATGGCTACACCTTC
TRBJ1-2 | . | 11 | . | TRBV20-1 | CSAHQQHGYTF | TGCAGTGCTCACCAACAACATGGCTACACCTTC
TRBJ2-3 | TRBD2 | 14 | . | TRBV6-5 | CASRTLAVTDTQYF | TGTGCCAGCAGGACTCTAGCGGTCACAGATACGCAGTATTTT
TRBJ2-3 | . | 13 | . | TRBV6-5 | CASSPQQTDTQYF | TGTGCCAGCAGTCCTCAACAAACAGATACGCAGTATTTT
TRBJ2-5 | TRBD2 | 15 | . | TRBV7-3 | CASSLAGGDGETQYF | TGTGCCAGCAGCTTAGCCGGGGGGGACGGAGAGACCCAGTACTTC
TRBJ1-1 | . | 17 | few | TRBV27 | CASIRPPLGQRNTEAFF | TGTGCCAGCATCCGCCCCCCTTTGGGGCAGAGGAACACTGAAGCTTTCTTT
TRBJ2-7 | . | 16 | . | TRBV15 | CATSREYGGIGYEQYF | TGTGCCACCAGCAGAGAGTACGGCGGGATTGGCTACGAGCAGTACTTC
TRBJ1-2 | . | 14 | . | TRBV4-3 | CASSPRAGYHGYTF | TGCGCCAGCAGCCCCCGTGCAGGGTATCATGGCTACACCTTC
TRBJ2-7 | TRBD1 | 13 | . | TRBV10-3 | CASEPVQGWEQYF | TGTGCCTCCGAGCCGGTACAGGGGTGGGAGCAGTACTTC
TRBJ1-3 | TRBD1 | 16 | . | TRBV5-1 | CASSPAPTGGGNTIYF | TGCGCCAGCAGCCCCGCTCCGACAGGGGGCGGAAACACCATATATTTT
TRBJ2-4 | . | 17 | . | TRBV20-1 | CSASGPGKVVAKNIQYF | TGCAGTGCTAGTGGGCCCGGGAAGGTCGTAGCCAAAAACATTCAGTACTTC
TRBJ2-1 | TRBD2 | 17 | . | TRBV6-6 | CASSPLGVAGSYNEQFF | TGTGCCAGCAGTCCTCTGGGGGTAGCGGGATCGTACAATGAGCAGTTCTTC
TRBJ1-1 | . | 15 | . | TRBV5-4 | CASRSAGGANTEAFF | TGTGCCAGCAGATCTGCCGGGGGGGCGAACACTGAAGCTTTCTTT
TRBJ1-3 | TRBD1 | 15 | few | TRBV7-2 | CASSPDRAGGNTIYF | TGTGCCAGCAGCCCTGACAGGGCTGGGGGAAACACCATATATTTT
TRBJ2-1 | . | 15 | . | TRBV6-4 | CASSENSPSYNEQFF | TGTGCCAGCAGTGAGAACAGCCCCTCCTACAATGAGCAGTTCTTC
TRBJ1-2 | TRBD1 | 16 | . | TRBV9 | CASSDHRPGQSYGYTF | TGTGCCAGCAGCGACCACCGCCCGGGACAGTCCTATGGCTACACCTTC
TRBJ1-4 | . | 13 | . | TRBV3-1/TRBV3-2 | CASSQDPGEKLFF | TGTGCCAGCAGCCAAGATCCGGGTGAAAAACTGTTTTTT
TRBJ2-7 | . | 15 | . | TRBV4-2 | CASSQFLEAAYEQYF | TGTGCCAGCAGCCAATTCCTAGAGGCAGCCTACGAGCAGTACTTC
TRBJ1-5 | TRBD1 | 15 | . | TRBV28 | CASSYWGTGFVPQHF | TGTGCCAGCAGCTATTGGGGGACAGGCTTCGTCCCCCAGCATTTT
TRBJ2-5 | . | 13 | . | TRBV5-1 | CASSLDVEETQYF | TGCGCCAGCAGCCTGGACGTAGAAGAGACCCAGTACTTC
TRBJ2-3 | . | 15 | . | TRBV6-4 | CASSDFGGSTDTQYF | TGTGCCAGCAGTGACTTTGGGGGGAGCACAGATACGCAGTATTTT
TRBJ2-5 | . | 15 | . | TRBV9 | CASSKGILAQETQYF | TGTGCCAGCAGCAAGGGGATACTCGCCCAAGAGACCCAGTACTTC
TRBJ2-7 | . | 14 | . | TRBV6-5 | CASISTPPSYEQYF | TGTGCCAGCATCTCCACACCCCCTTCCTACGAGCAGTACTTC
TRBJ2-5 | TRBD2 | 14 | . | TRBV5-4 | CASSLGGREETQYF | TGTGCCAGCAGCTTGGGAGGGAGGGAAGAGACCCAGTACTTC
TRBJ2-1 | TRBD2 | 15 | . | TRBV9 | CASSVGGTSRYEQFF | TGTGCCAGCAGCGTAGGAGGGACTAGCCGATATGAGCAGTTCTTC
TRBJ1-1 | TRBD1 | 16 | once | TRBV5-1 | CASRFGQGPSRTEAFF | TGCGCCAGCAGATTCGGACAGGGCCCCTCAAGGACTGAAGCTTTCTTT
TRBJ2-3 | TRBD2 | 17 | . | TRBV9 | CASSVGSSGGFTDTQYF | TGTGCCAGCAGCGTAGGGTCTAGCGGGGGATTTACAGATACGCAGTATTTT